The sequence of this T cell receptor (beta chain) was determined in a study of Graves' ophthalmopathy and Graves' hyperthyroidism. In the study overall: The authors collected peripheral blood at initial diagnosis, before any treatment.

Each hyperthyroidism patient was newly diagnosed, with under 2 months' duration, and aged 18 to 65. The PBMCs originated from roughly 11 ml of fresh peripheral blood. RNA transcripts provided the template for amplifying TCR beta CDR3 regions. Investigators did first-round RT-PCR with HTBI primers, then second-round multiplex PCR. From the multiplex PCR reads, TCRdb called clonotypes with MiXCR, one entry per CDR3 protein. The sample includes about 25,000 distinct CDR3 sequences, around 50% seen only once; the top ten take approximately 7%. Points from the study as a whole: Blood also held most thyroid clonotypes expanded above 0.001 frequency.

Trimming cost V 5 bases and J 2 bases; bases outside gene matches: 3. This CDR3 is built from 13 residues. Germline V gene data show CDR1 as SEHNR and CDR2 as FQNEAQ (reference sequence). This clonotype is medium-sized. Antigen: not known. The specimen was peripheral blood. The V gene is TRBV7-9, the J gene TRBJ2-7; TRBD1 matches 7 bases. The receptor was derived from an adult woman with stable Graves' hyperthyroidism. This CDR3 reads CASSPGQTYEQYF. Here the CDR3 DNA reads TGTGCCAGCAGCCCGGGACAGACCTACGAGCAGTACTTC.